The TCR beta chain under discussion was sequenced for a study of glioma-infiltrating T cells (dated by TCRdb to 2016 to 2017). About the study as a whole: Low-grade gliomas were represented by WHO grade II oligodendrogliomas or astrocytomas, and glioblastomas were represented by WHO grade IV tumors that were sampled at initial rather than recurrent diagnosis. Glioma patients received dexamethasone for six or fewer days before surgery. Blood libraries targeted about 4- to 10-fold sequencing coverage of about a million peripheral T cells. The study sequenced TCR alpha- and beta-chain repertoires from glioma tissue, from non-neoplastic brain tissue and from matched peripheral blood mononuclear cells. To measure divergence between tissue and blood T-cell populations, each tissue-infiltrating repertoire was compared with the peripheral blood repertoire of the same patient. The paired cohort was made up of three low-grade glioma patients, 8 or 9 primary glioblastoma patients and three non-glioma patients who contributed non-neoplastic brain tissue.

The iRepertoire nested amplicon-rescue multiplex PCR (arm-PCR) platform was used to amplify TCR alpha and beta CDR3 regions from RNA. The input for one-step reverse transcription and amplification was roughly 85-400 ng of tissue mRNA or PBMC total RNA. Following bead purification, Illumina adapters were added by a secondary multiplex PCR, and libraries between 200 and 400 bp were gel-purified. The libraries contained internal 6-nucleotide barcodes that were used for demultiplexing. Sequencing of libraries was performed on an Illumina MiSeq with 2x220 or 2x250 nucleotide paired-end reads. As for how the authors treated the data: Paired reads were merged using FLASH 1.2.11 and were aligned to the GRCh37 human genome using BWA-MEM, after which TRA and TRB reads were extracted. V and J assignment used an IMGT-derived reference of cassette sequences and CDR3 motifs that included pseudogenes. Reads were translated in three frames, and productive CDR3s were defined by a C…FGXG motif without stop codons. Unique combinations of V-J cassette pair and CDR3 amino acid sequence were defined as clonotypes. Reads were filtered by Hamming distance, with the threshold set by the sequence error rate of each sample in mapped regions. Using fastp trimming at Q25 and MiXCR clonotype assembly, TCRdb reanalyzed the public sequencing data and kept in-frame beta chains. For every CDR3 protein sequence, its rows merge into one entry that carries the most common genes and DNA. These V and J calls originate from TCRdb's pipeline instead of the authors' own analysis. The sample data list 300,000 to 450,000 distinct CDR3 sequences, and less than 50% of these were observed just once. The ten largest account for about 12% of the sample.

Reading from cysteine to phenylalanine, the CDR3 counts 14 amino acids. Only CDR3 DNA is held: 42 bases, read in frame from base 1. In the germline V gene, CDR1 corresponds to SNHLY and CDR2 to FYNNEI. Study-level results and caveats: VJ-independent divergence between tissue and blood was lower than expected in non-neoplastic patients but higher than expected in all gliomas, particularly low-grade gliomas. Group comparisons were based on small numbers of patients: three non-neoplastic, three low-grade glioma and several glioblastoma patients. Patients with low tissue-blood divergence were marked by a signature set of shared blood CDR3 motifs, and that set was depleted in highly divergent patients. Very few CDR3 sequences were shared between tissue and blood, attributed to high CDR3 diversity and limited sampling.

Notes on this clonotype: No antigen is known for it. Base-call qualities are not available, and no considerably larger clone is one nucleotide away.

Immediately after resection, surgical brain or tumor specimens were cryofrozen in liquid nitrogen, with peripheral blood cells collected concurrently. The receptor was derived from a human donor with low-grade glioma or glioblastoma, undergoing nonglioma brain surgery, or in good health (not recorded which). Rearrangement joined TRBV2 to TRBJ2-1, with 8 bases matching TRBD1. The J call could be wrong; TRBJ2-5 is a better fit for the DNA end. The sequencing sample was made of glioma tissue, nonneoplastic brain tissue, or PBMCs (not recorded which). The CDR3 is CASRLGQGEETQYF. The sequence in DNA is TGTGCCAGCAGACTCGGACAGGGTGAAGAGACCCAGTACTTC.